A single sample is the source of the 26 T cell receptor beta chains below, sequenced in a study of T-cell reconstitution after alpha-beta-depleted transplantation in children. TCRbeta library preparation incorporated unique molecular identifiers. Each CDR3 protein gets one entry after TCRdb re-called the PCR reads with MiXCR. The repertoire includes more than 60,000 distinct CDR3 sequences, about 7.3% of them detected once, and around 2.6% sits in the top ten. Source: PBMCs from the stem cell graft donor, taken from the stem cell graft. Every receptor here comes from a human donor who donated a stem cell graft to a child with acute lymphoblastic leukemia.

At least ten counts were recorded for this clonotype. This chain links TRBV7-8 with TRBJ1-5; D gene ambiguous. V lost 5 bases, J lost 1 base, and 18 bases lay in between. The length of the CDR3 is 17 residues. Germline V lookup: CDR1 SGHVS, CDR2 FQNEAQ. The CDR3 nucleotides are TGTGCCAGCAGCAGCCGTCAGGCTTGGGAGAGCAATCAGCCCCAGCATTTT. It encodes CASSSRQAWESNQPQHF.

This clonotype was seen at least ten times. This chain connects TRBV12-3 or TRBV12-4 to TRBJ1-4, with D uncertain. The germline V and J ends were trimmed by 7 bases and 0 bases, with 12 bases remaining between them. The CDR3 extends over 15 amino acids. CDR3 nucleotides: TGTGCCAGCACTTTGGGAGGAGCAACTAATGAAAAACTGTTTTTT. Translation gives CASTLGGATNEKLFF.

This clonotype has at least ten counts. The V gene is TRBV4-3, the J gene TRBJ2-1, with 10 positions matching TRBD1. CDR3 length: 15 amino acids. V dropped 2 bases and J dropped 8; count of bases not matched to a gene: 6. CDR1 and CDR2 from the germline V gene are LGHNA and YSLEER. The CDR3 nucleotides are TGCGCCAGCAGCCAAACCGGGACAGGGGCCTATGAGCAGTTCTTC. As protein: CASSQTGTGAYEQFF.

This clonotype was seen at least ten times. This chain connects TRBV24-1 to TRBJ2-1, with TRBD1 matching 11 bases. Losses at the gene ends were 7 bases for V and 6 bases for J; bases not matched to a gene: 7. Germline V gene lookup returns CDR1 KGHDR and CDR2 SFDVKD. This CDR3 has 15 amino acids. Written as DNA, the CDR3 is TGTGCCACCAGAACTCCCGGGACAGGGGGCAATGAGCAGTTCTTC. This encodes CATRTPGTGGNEQFF.

This clonotype came up many times. V is TRBV9 and J is TRBJ2-1; TRBD2 matches at 10 bases. Trimming cost V 3 bases and J 8 bases; bases outside gene matches: 14. CDR1 is SGDLS and CDR2 is YYNGEE in the germline V gene. The CDR3 contains 17 residues. The CDR3 nucleotides are TGTGCCAGCAGCGCGTATGAAAGCGGGAGGGCGGGTTATGAGCAGTTCTTC. As protein: CASSAYESGRAGYEQFF.

This clonotype has ten or more counts. V and J are TRBV5-5 and TRBJ1-6, with D possibly TRBD1 on 6 matching bases. The V and J ends lost 6 bases and 10 bases respectively, with 17 bases between them. The CDR3 spans 14 residues. From germline, CDR1 is SGHKS and CDR2 YYEKEE (reference sequence). CDR3 region: CASILMAGVSPLHF. CDR3 DNA: TGTGCCAGCATCCTTATGGCAGGGGTGTCACCCCTCCACTTT. The full variable domain, rest sourced from reference TRBV5-5 and TRBJ1-6, is DAGVTQSPTHLIKTRGQQVTLRCSPISGHKSVSWYQQVLGQGPQFIFQYYEKEERGRGNFPDRFSARQFPNYSSELNVNALLLGDSALYLCASILMAGVSPLHFGNGTRLTVT.

This clonotype appeared many times. This chain joins TRBV4-1 and TRBJ2-1; D is ambiguous. CDR1 is MGHRA and CDR2 is YSYEKL in the germline V gene. Deletions cut 4 bases from V and 9 bases from J, with 10 bases between. This CDR3 has 12 amino acids. This chain's CDR3 is CASSLGLGEQFF. The DNA of the CDR3 is TGCGCCAGCAGCCTCGGGTTAGGTGAGCAGTTCTTC.

This clonotype has ten or more counts. Here the CDR3 reads CASRQGGLVGLAGGTYEQYF. DNA of the CDR3: TGTGCCAGCAGGCAGGGTGGATTGGTCGGACTAGCGGGAGGTACCTACGAGCAGTACTTC. The rearrangement joins TRBV7-9 to TRBJ2-7; 14 bases are a match to TRBD2. CDR1 is SEHNR, CDR2 FQNEAQ, per germline (reference sequence). There are 20 residues in the CDR3. V shed 6 bases and J 2 bases; nucleotides not matched to a gene: 18.

Only a few counts were recorded for this clonotype. The genes are TRBV12-3 or TRBV12-4 and TRBJ2-1; 8 positions match TRBD2. V lost 5 bases, J lost 7 bases, and 4 bases stayed unmatched. CDR3 length: 13 residues. CDR3 nucleotides: TGTGCCAGCAGTGAGCGGGAGTTTAATGAGCAGTTCTTC. Protein: CASSEREFNEQFF.

This clonotype was detected ten times or more. This chain joins TRBV5-5 and TRBJ1-1, with 9 bases fitting TRBD1. This CDR3 has 13 amino acids. With V trimmed by 4 bases and J by 11 bases, 9 bases remained unmatched. Germline CDR1 is SGHKS and CDR2 is YYEKEE (reference sequence). In DNA form, the CDR3 reads TGTGCCAGCAGCAGCCGGGACAGGGTGGATGCTTTCTTT. Its protein is CASSSRDRVDAFF.

Ten or more counts support this clonotype. The chain couples TRBV24-1 to TRBJ2-1; TRBD1 aligns across 11 bases. Germline V gives CDR1 KGHDR, CDR2 SFDVKD. V trimming: 4 bases; J trimming: 9 bases; junction bases outside the gene matches: 4. CDR3 length: 14 amino acids. Written as DNA, the CDR3 is TGTGCCACCAGTGACTCGGACAGGGGGCTTGAGCAGTTCTTC. It yields the protein CATSDSDRGLEQFF.

At least ten counts were recorded for this clonotype. This chain links TRBV12-3 or TRBV12-4 with TRBJ2-4; maybe TRBD1 (7 bases). The length of the CDR3 is 13 residues. Trimming removed 4 bases at V and 6 bases at J, with 10 bases between. The CDR3 DNA reads as TGTGCCAGCAGTTCAGGGGGGTTAAACATTCAGTACTTC. Translation gives CASSSGGLNIQYF.

Many counts were recorded for this clonotype. The chain employs TRBV2 and TRBJ2-1; D unclear. V dropped 6 bases and J dropped 0 bases, with 9 bases sitting between them. The CDR3 length is 14 residues. Per the germline V gene, CDR1 is SNHLY and CDR2 is FYNNEI. The CDR3 DNA follows: TGTGCCAGCAGAATGTTGGGCTCCTACAATGAGCAGTTCTTC. Residues: CASRMLGSYNEQFF.

This clonotype showed up just a few times. This sequence joins TRBV6-4 and TRBJ2-3; 8 bases line up with TRBD2. With V trimmed by 2 bases and J by 6 bases, 7 bases remained unmatched. The CDR3 totals 15 residues. Germline V gene data show CDR1 as MRHNA and CDR2 as SNTAGT. The CDR3 spells CASSDKAGGSDTQYF. In DNA form, the CDR3 reads TGTGCCAGCAGTGACAAGGCGGGAGGATCGGATACGCAGTATTTT.

This clonotype appeared many times. CDR3 bases: TGCAGTGCTAGAGATCAGTTAGAGGCAGGGTATCGGGATGAGCAGTTCTTC. It is translated as CSARDQLEAGYRDEQFF. The chain uses TRBV20-1 and TRBJ2-1, with D tentatively TRBD1 (5 bases). V lost 0 bases and J 8 bases, leaving 23 bases between the germline ends. This CDR3 is built from 17 residues. The germline gives CDR1 DFQATT, CDR2 SNEGSKA (reference sequence).

Only a few counts were recorded for this clonotype. The V call is TRBV19, the J call TRBJ2-5; no clear D gene. CDR3 size: 14 residues. Per the germline V gene, CDR1 is LNHDA and CDR2 is SQIVND (reference sequence). V was pared by 8 bases and J by 5 bases, with 18 bases between. CDR3 sequence reads: CASSLLPDRETQYF. The CDR3 DNA reads TGTGCCAGTTCCCTCTTACCCGATCGGGAGACCCAGTACTTC.

This clonotype was counted many times. The rearrangement joins TRBV11-2 to TRBJ1-2, with D possibly TRBD1 on 5 matching bases. V gave up 4 bases and J gave up 4 bases, with 13 bases separating them. The CDR3 is made up of 14 amino acids. The germline V gene has CDR1 SGHAT and CDR2 FQNNGV. CDR3 residues: CASSWGVTAYGYTF. CDR3 nucleotide sequence: TGTGCCAGCAGCTGGGGGGTGACGGCCTATGGCTACACCTTC.

This clonotype has a count of ten or more. The J gene is TRBJ2-1, the V gene TRBV5-1, with 14 bases that match TRBD2. This CDR3 region has 17 residues. V lost 4 bases, J lost 4 bases, and 7 bases stayed unmatched. Germline loops: CDR1 SGHRS, CDR2 YFSETQ. This CDR3 reads CASSPGLAGVGYNEQFF. DNA of the CDR3: TGCGCCAGCAGCCCGGGACTAGCGGGAGTAGGATACAATGAGCAGTTCTTC.

This clonotype was seen a handful of times. The gene calls are TRBV5-6 and TRBJ2-3; D gene ambiguous. CDR1 is SGHDT and CDR2 is YYEEEE in the germline V gene. Trimming removed 4 bases at V and 0 bases at J, with 12 bases between. The length of the CDR3 is 15 residues. The CDR3 loop reads CASSLYATSTDTQYF. The CDR3 nucleotides read TGTGCCAGCAGCCTATACGCGACTAGCACAGATACGCAGTATTTT.

This clonotype has ten or more counts. This chain uses TRBV27 with TRBJ2-1; 10 nucleotides match TRBD2. After removal of 4 bases from V and 8 bases from J, the junction contained 11 bases not matched to a gene. This CDR3 contains 16 residues. The germline gives CDR1 MNHEY, CDR2 SMNVEV (reference sequence). The CDR3 reads CASSSPSSGRGHEQFF. CDR3 nucleotides: TGTGCCAGCAGTTCACCCTCTAGCGGGAGAGGGCATGAGCAGTTCTTC.

This clonotype was seen ten or more times. This chain connects TRBV18 to TRBJ2-4; TRBD1 is a possible D gene (5 bases). The CDR3 length is 14 residues. The germline V and J ends were trimmed by 2 bases and 6 bases, with 11 bases remaining between them. The V gene's germline CDR1 is KGHSH and CDR2 LQKENI. The CDR3 loop reads CASSPGRQINIQYF. The CDR3, as DNA: TGTGCCAGCTCACCAGGCCGACAGATAAACATTCAGTACTTC.

This clonotype appeared a single time. The V gene is TRBV18, the J gene TRBJ1-2, with TRBD1 identical over 10 bases. Germline CDR1 and CDR2: KGHSH and LQKENI. The ends lost 3 bases at V and 5 bases at J; junction bases unmatched: 3. The CDR3 spans 14 residues. CDR3 coding DNA: TGTGCCAGCTCACCGGGACAGGGGAAATATGGCTACACCTTC. Protein sequence: CASSPGQGKYGYTF.

This rearrangement joins TRBV9 to TRBJ2-3; 9 bases line up with TRBD2. CDR1 and CDR2 (germline): SGDLS, YYNGEE. The CDR3 spans 16 residues. The J segment lost 2 bases and the V segment lost 3 bases, leaving 7 bases of the junction unmatched. For the CDR3, the DNA is TGTGCCAGCAGCGCCAGAGCTAGCGGGAACACAGATACGCAGTATTTT. The encoded protein is CASSARASGNTDTQYF.

This clonotype was found many times. V gene TRBV9 combines with J gene TRBJ2-3; no firm D call. The CDR3 is 15 residues long. The V and J ends lost 5 bases and 2 bases respectively, with 15 bases between them. Germline CDR1 is SGDLS and CDR2 is YYNGEE. Here the CDR3 reads CASSPRWMNTDTQYF. Here the CDR3 DNA reads TGTGCCAGCAGTCCCCGATGGATGAACACAGATACGCAGTATTTT.

The chain combines TRBV5-1 with TRBJ1-1; TRBD1 matches 9 bases. The CDR3 consists of 13 residues. Looked up from germline, CDR1 is SGHRS and CDR2 is YFSETQ. Trimming took 8 bases from V and 2 from J; bases not matched to a gene: 4. CDR3 coding DNA: TGCGCCAGTCAGGGACAGGGAAACACTGAAGCTTTCTTT. This codes for CASQGQGNTEAFF.

The rearrangement uses TRBV29-1 and TRBJ1-1, with TRBD1 as a possible D gene (5 bases). Looked up from germline, CDR1 is SQVTM and CDR2 is ANQGSEA. V shed 6 bases and J shed 3 bases, with 11 bases lying between them. This CDR3 spans 12 amino acids. The CDR3, as DNA: TGCAGCGTCGGTACAGGATACACTGAAGCTTTCTTT. It translates to CSVGTGYTEAFF.